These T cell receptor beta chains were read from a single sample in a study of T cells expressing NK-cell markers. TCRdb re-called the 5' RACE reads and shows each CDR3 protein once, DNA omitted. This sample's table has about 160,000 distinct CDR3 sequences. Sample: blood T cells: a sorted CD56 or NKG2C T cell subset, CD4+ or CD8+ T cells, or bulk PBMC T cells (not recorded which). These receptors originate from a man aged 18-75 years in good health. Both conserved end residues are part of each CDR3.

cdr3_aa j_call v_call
CASSPSDRGVDTIYF TRBJ1-3 TRBV12-3/TRBV12-4
CATSREAGSSIHEQFF TRBJ2-1 TRBV15
CASSVGGAGGHEQFF TRBJ2-1 TRBV9
CASSLRDWSGVKQYF TRBJ2-7 TRBV27
CASSFRVFEQYF TRBJ2-7 TRBV21-1
CSVEGKTGRDEQYF TRBJ2-7 TRBV29-1
CAWSWQGNTEAFF TRBJ1-1 TRBV30
CASSLLGTGGQQETQYF TRBJ2-5 TRBV7-3
CASSIARPGEQYF TRBJ2-7 TRBV19
CASSYSLTEAFF TRBJ1-1 TRBV6-6
CASSSGTGLDYGYTF TRBJ1-2 TRBV6-5
CSARDLGSEAFF TRBJ1-1 TRBV20-1
CASSLAPGVQPQHF TRBJ1-5 TRBV4-1
CASSYAGGMSTDTQYF TRBJ2-3 TRBV9
CASSYDRVETQYF TRBJ2-5 TRBV6-6
CASSDGTSGAGETQYF TRBJ2-5 TRBV9
CASSFEGGGPYEQYF TRBJ2-7 TRBV7-3
CASSESVEGTEAFF TRBJ1-1 TRBV6-1
CASSLEALRYNEQFF TRBJ2-1 TRBV12-3/TRBV12-4
CASSRDREFQPQHF TRBJ1-5 TRBV28
CASSSDRGSPLHF TRBJ1-6 TRBV7-6
CSARDLPSGGRNEQFF TRBJ2-1 TRBV20-1
CASSQDPGTGRYGYTF TRBJ1-2 TRBV3-1
CASSLFGGVLDEQYF TRBJ2-7 TRBV9
CASSQAAGGGYEQFF TRBJ2-1 TRBV4-1
CAWSPGTGPYEQYF TRBJ2-7 TRBV30
CATSRVGGTGEEKLFF TRBJ1-4 TRBV15
CASTLLSGPSQETQYF TRBJ2-5 TRBV7-9
CASSDRGSYEQYF TRBJ2-7 TRBV7-9
CSARVSGGTEAFF TRBJ1-1 TRBV20-1
CASSRDSGTGGHLAKNIQYF TRBJ2-4 TRBV4-1
CASGLLGEKLFF TRBJ1-4 TRBV12-5
CSARDRDREVAFF TRBJ1-1 TRBV20-1
CASSRGDGGGTEAFF TRBJ1-1 TRBV21-1
CASSFLPAMNTEAFF TRBJ1-1 TRBV27
CASGPNRDTQETQYF TRBJ2-5 TRBV12-5
CASTLKLGAQETQYF TRBJ2-5 TRBV3-1
CASHPGGGTDTQYF TRBJ2-3 TRBV7-9
CAISGGGSGTEQFF TRBJ2-1 TRBV10-3
CASTTSGGWGYTF TRBJ1-2 TRBV7-9
CASSWTSGGAGNEQFF TRBJ2-1 TRBV5-5
CASSPTPDSTLPNTGELFF TRBJ2-2 TRBV18
CASSEPGAGRDEQFF TRBJ2-1 TRBV2
CASSATAHPSYEQYF TRBJ2-7 TRBV5-5
CASTLLAGGPSYNEQFF TRBJ2-1 TRBV7-2
CASSASNEQFF TRBJ2-1 TRBV6-2/TRBV6-3
CASSWGDSSYNEQFF TRBJ2-1 TRBV19
CSAATYPERTGDAPPQHF TRBJ1-5 TRBV20-1